Listed here are 25 T cell receptor beta chains from one sample, sequenced in a study of T cells after yellow fever vaccination. TCRdb recomputed calls from the 5' RACE reads with MiXCR, one row per CDR3 protein. Here the sample spans 230,000 or so distinct CDR3 sequences, about 7% being singletons. The sample consisted of CD4+ T cells sorted from PBMCs, taken on the day of the yellow fever booster vaccination. These receptors all stem from a man between 25 and 39 years old who received the YFV17D yellow fever vaccine.

The V and J genes are TRBV5-1 and TRBJ2-1; 7 positions agree with TRBD1. Losses at the gene ends were 4 bases for V and 0 bases for J; bases not matched to a gene: 7. Germline V gives CDR1 SGHRS, CDR2 YFSETQ. The CDR3 is made up of 16 amino acids. Written as DNA, the CDR3 is TGCGCCAGCAGCCCGGGACAGTGGAGCTCCTACAATGAGCAGTTCTTC. It yields the protein CASSPGQWSSYNEQFF. Supplemented by reference TRBV5-1 and TRBJ2-1, the full variable domain reads KAGVTQTPRYLIKTRGQQVTLSCSPISGHRSVSWYQQTPGQGLQFLFEYFSETQRNKGNFPGRFSGRQFSNSRSEMNVSTLELGDSALYLCASSPGQWSSYNEQFFGPGTRLTVL.

The chain couples TRBV6-2 or TRBV6-3 to TRBJ2-5, with 8 positions matching TRBD2. Germline-derived CDR1 and CDR2 are MNHEY and SVGEGT. The V and J ends lost 6 bases and 7 bases, in that order; junction bases with no gene match: 19. CDR3 size: 17 residues. The CDR3 DNA reads TGTGCCAGCAGGACTCCCGATACTAGCGGTAAAAGGCGGACCCAGTACTTC. It encodes CASRTPDTSGKRRTQYF.

This clonotype was found a few times. CDR3 amino acids: CAWIQPNEQYF. The CDR3 DNA is TGTGCCTGGATCCAACCGAACGAGCAGTACTTC. This chain joins TRBV30 and TRBJ2-7, with D uncertain. The V end was cut by 4 bases, the J end by 5 bases, with 9 bases between. In germline, CDR1 is GTSNPN, CDR2 SVGIG (reference sequence). The CDR3 covers 11 residues.

This clonotype has just a few counts. The chain has TRBV5-4 and TRBJ1-5, with no clear D. Germline assignment: CDR1 SGHNT and CDR2 YYREEE (reference sequence). CDR3 length: 14 amino acids. The V end lost 0 bases, the J end lost 4 bases, and 8 bases lay between the germline ends. CDR3 amino acids: CASSLGVGNQPQHF. CDR3 bases: TGTGCCAGCAGCTTGGGGGTAGGGAATCAGCCCCAGCATTTT.

This clonotype was counted many times. The chain is built from TRBV12-3 or TRBV12-4 and TRBJ2-3, with D hard to call. Trimming pared 6 bases from V and 5 bases from J, leaving 15 bases between. The CDR3 contains 14 residues. The CDR3 DNA sequence: TGTGCCAGCAGCGTCCGGGCACCTCAAGATACGCAGTATTTT. Its translation: CASSVRAPQDTQYF.

The CDR3 protein is CASSIGLGTSGRATTQYF. The CDR3, as DNA: TGTGCCAGCAGCATAGGACTGGGGACTAGCGGGAGGGCCACAACCCAGTACTTC. This chain links TRBV21-1 with TRBJ2-5; no check of the table's D call, TRBD2, against the DNA was made. TRBV21-1 constitutes a pseudogene. This CDR3 has 18 amino acids.

This clonotype has a count of ten or more. The V gene is TRBV28, the J gene TRBJ2-4; 11 bases agree with TRBD1. The CDR3 is 15 residues long. Trimming cost V 2 bases and J 5 bases; bases outside gene matches: 2. From germline, CDR1 is MDHEN and CDR2 SYDVKM. The DNA for the CDR3 is TGTGCCAGCAGTTTAATGGGACAGGGGGAAAACATTCAGTACTTC. Protein sequence: CASSLMGQGENIQYF.

At least ten counts were recorded for this clonotype. V and J are TRBV9 and TRBJ1-6; TRBD1 is a possible D gene (6 bases). The germline V gene encodes CDR1 SGDLS and CDR2 YYNGEE. V was cut by 3 bases and J by 12 bases, with 10 bases left in between. This CDR3 comprises 12 residues. The CDR3 here is CASSAGGGPLHF. In DNA, the CDR3 is TGTGCCAGCAGCGCCGGAGGGGGACCCCTCCACTTT. Based on the CDR3 plus reference TRBV9 and TRBJ1-6, the full variable domain is DSGVTQTPKHLITATGQRVTLRCSPRSGDLSVYWYQQSLDQGLQFLIQYYNGEERAKGNILERFSAQQFPDLHSELNLSSLELGDSALYFCASSAGGGPLHFGNGTRLTVT.

This clonotype was observed a handful of times. The CDR3 region has the DNA TGTGCCAGTACCCCCATCGGGGGGAGGATCACCGGGGAGCTGTTTTTT. Translation: CASTPIGGRITGELFF. This chain uses TRBV19 with TRBJ2-2; 7 nucleotides agree with TRBD2. V trimming: 7 bases; J trimming: 4 bases; junction bases outside the gene matches: 12. The length of the CDR3 is 16 residues. Germline V gene sequence: CDR1 LNHDA, CDR2 SQIVND (reference sequence).

This clonotype was detected only a few times. The genes are TRBV10-3 and TRBJ2-7; D remains unclear. The CDR3 contains 13 residues. CDR1 ENHRY and CDR2 SYGVKD come from the germline V gene. V was trimmed by 0 bases and J by 1 base, leaving 4 bases between them. The CDR3 DNA sequence: TGTGCCATCAGTGAGTCGACATCCTACGAGCAGTACTTC. Residues: CAISESTSYEQYF.

This clonotype came up a few times. The chain is built from TRBV6-2 or TRBV6-3 and TRBJ2-1, with 10 bases fitting TRBD1. Germline loops: CDR1 MNHEY, CDR2 SVGEGT. Unmatched junction bases numbered 8, after V lost 8 bases and J lost 7 bases. The CDR3 contains 14 residues. This CDR3 reads CASGTGVLGNEQFF. CDR3 nucleotide sequence: TGTGCCAGCGGGACAGGGGTTCTCGGTAATGAGCAGTTCTTC.

The sample holds many counts of this clonotype. The V call is TRBV7-2, the J call TRBJ2-1; TRBD2 matches at 7 bases. V lost 5 bases and J lost 4; bases outside the gene matches: 8. CDR1 and CDR2 (germline): SGHTA, FQGNSA. The CDR3 is 15 residues long. The CDR3 spells CASSPRDYPYNEQFF. CDR3 in DNA: TGTGCCAGCAGCCCCCGGGACTACCCATACAATGAGCAGTTCTTC.

This clonotype has only a few counts. DNA of the CDR3: TGCGCCAGCAGCGAACAGGGATACACCGGGGAGCTGTTTTTT. Translated, it gives CASSEQGYTGELFF. The J gene is TRBJ2-2, the V gene TRBV5-1, with TRBD1 as a possible D gene (6 bases). CDR1 and CDR2 from the germline V gene are SGHRS and YFSETQ. The CDR3 runs to 14 residues. Deletions cut 4 bases from V and 3 bases from J, with 10 bases between. The full variable domain, completed using reference TRBV5-1 and TRBJ2-2, is KAGVTQTPRYLIKTRGQQVTLSCSPISGHRSVSWYQQTPGQGLQFLFEYFSETQRNKGNFPGRFSGRQFSNSRSEMNVSTLELGDSALYLCASSEQGYTGELFFGEGSRLTVL.

A word on this clonotype: At one end, the junction sequence differs from germline, possibly due to a read error. The genes are TRBV6-5 and TRBJ2-7, with 7 bases that match TRBD2. Per the germline V gene, CDR1 is MNHEY and CDR2 is SVGAGI. The CDR3 has 17 amino acids. CDR3 protein: CDSSYAQTGRGSYEQYF. Written as DNA, the CDR3 is TGTGACAGCAGTTACGCTCAAACGGGGAGGGGCTCCTACGAGCAGTACTTC.

With regard to this clonotype: Being one base from a much bigger clone, this may be a read error. CDR3 residues: CASSFPWNSYNEQFF. The CDR3 nucleotides read TGTGCCAGCAGCTTTCCGTGGAACTCCTACAATGAGCAGTTCTTC. This chain links TRBV7-9 with TRBJ2-1; D not certain. The CDR3 contains 15 residues. Germline V gene lookup returns CDR1 SEHNR and CDR2 FQNEAQ (reference sequence). V was shortened by 3 bases and J by 0 bases, with 9 bases between the two germline ends.

The chain carries TRBV7-3 and TRBJ2-7, with a weak D call TRBD2 (5 bases). V lost 1 base and J lost 0, with 13 bases in between. CDR1 and CDR2 from the germline V gene are SGHTA and FQGTGA. The CDR3 is 16 residues long. In nucleotides, the CDR3 is TGTGCCAGCAGCTTAAAAATCGGCGACTACTCCTACGAGCAGTACTTC. It translates to CASSLKIGDYSYEQYF.

The chain carries TRBV14 and TRBJ2-1, with a weak D call TRBD2 (5 bases). V lost 4 bases and J lost 3, with 10 bases in between. This CDR3 is built from 14 residues. Germline CDR1 SGHDN, CDR2 FVKESK. The CDR3 is CASSRPAGYNEQFF. CDR3 DNA sequence: TGTGCCAGCAGCCGCCCGGCGGGCTACAATGAGCAGTTCTTC.

The chain recombines TRBV7-8 with TRBJ2-1, with 16 bases fitting TRBD2. Germline-derived CDR1 and CDR2 are SGHVS and FQNEAQ. J gave up 9 bases and V 5 bases, and 13 bases lay outside the gene matches. The CDR3 runs 18 residues. The CDR3 loop reads CASSPRSGTSGRAVEQFF. The CDR3 coding sequence is TGTGCCAGCAGCCCCCGATCCGGGACTAGCGGGAGGGCGGTTGAGCAGTTCTTC.

Ten or more counts support this clonotype. The V and J genes are TRBV12-3 or TRBV12-4 and TRBJ2-7; the match to TRBD2 covers 10 bases. The CDR3 loop spans 16 amino acids. V lost 5 bases, J lost 6 bases, and 13 bases stayed unmatched. In nucleotides, the CDR3 is TGTGCCAGCAGTCCCGGGGGGAAAGCGGGAGGGCTCGAGCAGTACTTC. It codes for CASSPGGKAGGLEQYF.

In its sample, this clonotype was seen a few times. The chain carries TRBV7-9 and TRBJ2-5, with D perhaps TRBD1 (5 bases). CDR1 is SEHNR and CDR2 is FQNEAQ in the germline V gene (reference sequence). Trimming removed 1 base from V and 5 bases from J, with 11 bases in between. The CDR3 has 14 residues. The CDR3 nucleotides read TGTGCCAGCAGCTTAGGCGCAGGGATGGAGACCCAGTACTTC. It specifies CASSLGAGMETQYF.

V gene TRBV5-4 combines with J gene TRBJ2-7; weak D call: TRBD2 (5 bases). This CDR3 comprises 14 residues. Per germline, CDR1 SGHNT and CDR2 YYREEE (reference sequence). V was clipped by 4 bases and J by 6 bases, with 17 bases between them. CDR3 sequence: CASSVDPGLGEQYF. The CDR3 DNA sequence: TGTGCCAGCAGCGTGGACCCGGGATTGGGCGAGCAGTACTTC. The whole variable domain, remainder taken from reference TRBV5-4 and TRBJ2-7, is ETGVTQSPTHLIKTRGQQVTLRCSSQSGHNTVSWYQQALGQGPQFIFQYYREEENGRGNFPPRFSGLQFPNYSSELNVNALELDDSALYLCASSVDPGLGEQYFGPGTRLTVT.

This clonotype came up many times. This rearrangement joins TRBV20-1 to TRBJ2-3; D possibly corresponds to TRBD2 (6 bases). The CDR3 totals 15 residues. CDR1 and CDR2 from the germline V gene are DFQATT and SNEGSKA (reference sequence). V was trimmed by 1 base and J by 4 bases, leaving 15 bases between them. The CDR3 here is CSARVDGRRSDTQYF. CDR3 DNA sequence: TGCAGTGCTAGAGTAGACGGGAGAAGGTCAGATACGCAGTATTTT.

The CDR3 bases are TGTGCCAGCTCACCCTCTCTCGCGGGGAGTGAAAAACTGTTTTTT. This gives the protein CASSPSLAGSEKLFF. V usage is TRBV18 and J usage is TRBJ1-4, with D hard to call. The germline CDR1 and CDR2 sequences are KGHSH and LQKENI. The CDR3 covers 15 residues. V lost 3 bases, J lost 7 bases, and 15 bases lay in between.

This clonotype occurred a few times. This rearrangement joins TRBV24-1 to TRBJ2-3; D is uncertain. The V end lost 9 bases, the J end lost 2 bases, and 17 bases lay between the germline ends. Per the germline V gene, CDR1 is KGHDR and CDR2 is SFDVKD. CDR3 size: 15 residues. As DNA, the CDR3 is TGTGCCACCTCGACTTCGGAGACATCCACAGATACGCAGTATTTT. Translating it yields CATSTSETSTDTQYF.

This clonotype appeared many times. The rearrangement uses TRBV5-1 and TRBJ2-5; 8 nucleotides agree with TRBD2. V was clipped by 7 bases and J by 2 bases; unmatched bases: 7. The CDR3 extends over 14 amino acids. Germline CDR1 is SGHRS and CDR2 is YFSETQ. The CDR3: CASGSGNAQETQYF. DNA of the CDR3: TGCGCCAGCGGTAGCGGGAACGCACAAGAGACCCAGTACTTC.